This T cell receptor (beta chain) was identified in a study of cytomegalovirus exposure and HLA in healthy donors. V trimming: 5 bases; J trimming: 2 bases; junction bases outside the gene matches: 4. The CDR3 runs 14 residues. The germline gives CDR1 SGHTA, CDR2 FQGNSA. The study ran its PCR with 60 Vbeta and 13 Jbeta primers. Original analysis: There were tens of millions of unique TCR beta chains by a later count, and around 10 million of them were shared. Clones were sequenced by immunoSEQ multiplex PCR, and TCRdb holds only the in-frame ones, with some missing. V and J calls and clone size follow that table, whereas D and trimming were derived from the DNA. The data hold around 100,000 clones, with approximately 87% observed a single time. General study points: One variant, a missense change in DCLRE1C, was linked in a later analysis to TCR beta V- and J-gene trimming.

With respect to this clone: The antigen is undetermined.

This receptor was identified in a man in his forties in good health and CMV-seronegative. The chain couples TRBV7-2 to TRBJ2-7; TRBD2 matches 9 bases. The sequencing input was PBMCs. The CDR3 sequence is CASSPRGGTYEQYF. CDR3 DNA: TGTGCCAGCAGCCCGCGGGGGGGAACCTACGAGCAGTACTTC.